The 12 T cell receptor beta chains reported below all come from one sample, sequenced in a study of blood T cell repertoires in COVID-19. Clones were read by immunoSEQ multiplex PCR, and TCRdb kept only the in-frame ones, dropping some. The sample lists about 56,000 clones; approximately 86% were seen once. Sequenced material: peripheral blood. These receptors came from a man between 45 and 60 years old with active COVID-19.

The CDR3 loop reads CASSLIQAGANVLTF. The CDR3 DNA reads as TGTGCCAGCAGCCTTATACAGGCTGGGGCCAACGTCCTGACTTTC. The chain recombines TRBV3-1 (or the pseudogene TRBV3-2) with TRBJ2-6; a weak D match, TRBD1 (5 bases). The CDR3 length is 15 residues. Germline V gene sequence: CDR1 LGHDT, CDR2 YNNKEL (reference sequence). V was shortened by 4 bases and J by 2 bases, with 9 bases between the two germline ends.

V gene TRBV27 combines with J gene TRBJ2-7; TRBD1 might be the D (6 bases). CDR3 length equals 15 residues. Germline lookup yields CDR1 MNHEY and CDR2 SMNVEV (reference sequence). Trimming shortened V by 4 bases and J by 1 base, and 14 bases separated the two germline ends. CDR3 protein: CASSSRQVGSYEQYF. In DNA form, the CDR3 reads TGTGCCAGCAGTTCCCGACAGGTGGGGTCCTACGAGCAGTACTTC.

The V gene is TRBV18, the J gene TRBJ2-7, with D perhaps TRBD1 (6 bases). Per the germline V gene, CDR1 is KGHSH and CDR2 is LQKENI. CDR3 length: 15 residues. V was cut by 6 bases and J by 1 base, with 16 bases left in between. The CDR3 DNA follows: TGTGCCAGCTCGCCCTTTACAGGGTCGTCCTACGAGCAGTACTTC. Translated, it gives CASSPFTGSSYEQYF.

V is TRBV5-1 and J is TRBJ2-7; D may be TRBD2 (6 bases). Per germline, CDR1 SGHRS and CDR2 YFSETQ. Between the trimmed V and J ends, which lost 4 bases and 3 bases, there was a span of 11 bases. The CDR3 is 13 residues long. This CDR3 reads CASSPEGDYEQYF. The CDR3 nucleotides read TGCGCCAGCAGCCCGGAGGGAGACTACGAGCAGTACTTC.

V gene TRBV19 combines with J gene TRBJ2-4; 7 nucleotides match TRBD1. Germline lookup yields CDR1 LNHDA and CDR2 SQIVND (reference sequence). CDR3 size: 19 residues. V was clipped by 6 bases and J by 9 bases; unmatched bases: 26. This CDR3 is CASRGISFGTEDKRSIQYF. The CDR3 DNA is TGTGCCAGTAGAGGAATTTCTTTTGGGACAGAAGACAAGCGGAGCATTCAGTACTTC.

The chain couples TRBV5-4 to TRBJ2-3, with TRBD2 matching 14 bases. Trimming removed 4 bases from V and 4 bases from J; junction bases left unmatched: 8. CDR3 size: 17 residues. In germline, CDR1 is SGHNT, CDR2 YYREEE (reference sequence). The CDR3 reads CASSPGTSGGKADTQYF. CDR3 nucleotide sequence: TGTGCCAGCAGCCCCGGGACTAGCGGGGGTAAGGCAGATACGCAGTATTTT.

V gene TRBV2 combines with J gene TRBJ2-3; 7 nucleotides agree with TRBD2. Unmatched junction bases numbered 6, after V lost 6 bases and J lost 3 bases. CDR1 SNHLY and CDR2 FYNNEI come from the germline V gene. CDR3 length equals 14 residues. CDR3 sequence reads: CASRRREGTDTQYF. The CDR3 DNA reads as TGTGCCAGCAGGCGCAGGGAGGGAACAGATACGCAGTATTTT.

J is TRBJ2-5 and V is TRBV19; D is unclear. The V end lost 6 bases, the J end lost 4 bases, and 15 bases lay between the germline ends. The CDR3 has 14 residues. The germline gives CDR1 LNHDA, CDR2 SQIVND (reference sequence). CDR3 sequence (DNA): TGTGCCAGTAGCCTACGGTTGTTGCGAGAGACCCAGTACTTC. This gives the protein CASSLRLLRETQYF.

The chain recombines TRBV7-6 with TRBJ1-4; 8 nucleotides agree with TRBD1. CDR1 and CDR2 (germline): SGHVS, FNYEAQ. The CDR3 is made up of 15 amino acids. With 4 bases clipped from V and 8 bases from J, the junction kept 9 bases outside the gene matches. CDR3 sequence reads: CASSSPTGVGEKLFF. The CDR3 DNA reads TGTGCCAGCAGCTCGCCGACAGGGGTTGGCGAAAAACTGTTTTTT.

This clone showed up just once. The V call is TRBV21-1, the J call TRBJ2-1; no DNA check was done on the table's D call, TRBD2. TRBV21-1 is noted as a pseudogene. The CDR3 is 21 residues long. The CDR3 here is CASSPKRYQTKLGLGVGEQFF. CDR3 bases: TGTGCCAGCAGCCCAAAAAGGTACCAAACTAAACTGGGACTAGGAGTGGGTGAGCAGTTCTTC.

V and J are TRBV18 and TRBJ2-1; D unclear. The CDR3 length is 13 residues. V lost 3 bases and J 2 bases, leaving 5 bases between the germline ends. Germline CDR1 is KGHSH and CDR2 is LQKENI. CDR3 loop: CASSPGPYNEQFF. The DNA for the CDR3 is TGTGCCAGCTCACCTGGGCCCTACAATGAGCAGTTCTTC.

The genes are TRBV11-2 and TRBJ1-1, with a weak D call TRBD1 (5 bases). The V gene lost 5 bases and the J gene lost 1 base, with 14 bases spanning the gap. The CDR3 has 15 amino acids. The germline CDR1 and CDR2 sequences are SGHAT and FQNNGV. CDR3 DNA: TGTGCCAGCAGCACCAACCCTACAGGGAACACTGAAGCTTTCTTT. It specifies CASSTNPTGNTEAFF.